This entry lists 2 T cell receptor beta chains sequenced from one sample in a study of regulatory T cells in long-lasting Graves disease. The time point: newly diagnosed GD, antithyroid drugs for less than 3 months. PBMC RNA was the source of the TCR library. Through Arm-PCR of CDR3 regions and iRepertoire HTBI primers, TCR beta libraries were built. From the multiplex PCR reads, TCRdb called clonotypes with MiXCR, one entry per CDR3 protein. Of roughly 440,000 distinct CDR3 sequences in the sample, about a sixth were seen once. These data were also reused for a study on T cells in Graves' hyperthyroidism and ophthalmopathy.

The source was peripheral blood mononuclear cells (PBMCs), collected at new diagnosis, from a patient treated with antithyroid drugs. The receptors stem from a woman younger than 35 with Graves disease.

By its share, this clonotype is medium-sized. The genes are TRBV7-2 and TRBJ2-7, with 12 bases that match TRBD2. The CDR3 spans 16 residues. Germline lookup yields CDR1 SGHTA and CDR2 FQGNSA. Trimming removed 0 bases from V and 4 bases from J; junction bases left unmatched: 4. The CDR3 spells CASSLALAGGLYEQYF. CDR3 DNA sequence: TGTGCCAGCAGCTTAGCGCTAGCGGGGGGGTTGTACGAGCAGTACTTC.

This clonotype occurred many times. The chain couples TRBV6-9 to TRBJ2-5; 10 bases map to TRBD1. Per germline, CDR1 MNHGY and CDR2 SVAAGI. The CDR3 contains 15 residues. V was clipped by 3 bases and J by 4 bases; unmatched bases: 5. CDR3 nucleotide sequence: TGTGCCAGCAGTTACGGAGGACAGGGGGGAGAGACCCAGTACTTC. Its protein product is CASSYGGQGGETQYF.